This TCR beta chain was observed in a study of PD-1 blockade in classical Hodgkin lymphoma. For the study at large: Administration of nivolumab to patients was at 3 mg/kg intravenously every 2 weeks. Whole-study findings and limits: TCR diversity rose significantly by C4D1 in CD4+ but not CD8+ cells. Those achieving complete response showed baseline diversity like newly diagnosed patients.

Exposure to brentuximab vedotin varied, and each patient had relapsed following autologous stem cell transplantation. Best responses were complete response, partial response or progressive disease. In the case of this clone: The antigen remains undetermined.

The assay was immunoSEQ multiplex PCR, and TCRdb's table has in-frame clones only and misses some. The table shows about 90,000 clones, with roughly 89% occurring only once. The receptor's source is a human donor with classical Hodgkin lymphoma. Sample: peripheral blood mononuclear cells (PBMCs), taken before the second cycle of nivolumab.

The CDR3 reads CASSLPGLAGVGEQFF. CDR3 nucleotides: TGTGCCAGCAGTCTACCGGGACTAGCGGGAGTTGGTGAGCAGTTCTTC. This chain connects TRBV27 to TRBJ2-1; 14 bases match TRBD2. Germline V gene sequence: CDR1 MNHEY, CDR2 SMNVEV (reference sequence). The CDR3 sequence is 16 residues long. With 5 bases clipped from V and 9 bases from J, the junction kept 9 bases outside the gene matches.